This is a list of T cell receptor beta chains from one sample in a study of shared clonotypes between healthy human individuals. Using immunoSEQ multiplex PCR, the repertoire was profiled, and TCRdb retains in-frame clones only, with some absent. The data contain about 1.5 million clones, 95% to 99% of them singletons. Sequencing was done on a sample of naive CD4+ T cells sorted from blood. The source is a man aged 25-45 years in good health. The CDR3 runs from the conserved cysteine through the conserved F or W. The D gene is left open where the match is weak. Only part of the rows carry a size: once, few, many, or a class if the clone is expanded.

TRBV5-1	TRBD1	TRBJ2-7	.	CASSLGPGTGGYEQYF	TGCGCCAGCAGCTTGGGACCGGGGACAGGGGGCTACGAGCAGTACTTC
TRBV18	TRBD1	TRBJ2-2	.	CASSPRTGMNTGELFF	TGTGCCAGCTCACCACGGACAGGAATGAACACCGGGGAGCTGTTTTTT
TRBV4-1	.	TRBJ2-3	.	CASSQGWGVGADTQYF	TGCGCCAGCAGCCAAGGTTGGGGAGTTGGGGCAGATACGCAGTATTTT
TRBV5-1	TRBD1	TRBJ1-1	once	CASSFQGVTEAFF	TGCGCCAGCAGCTTCCAGGGGGTCACTGAAGCTTTCTTT
TRBV29-1	TRBD1	TRBJ2-3	once	CSTGAGTQYF	TGCAGCACAGGGGCGGGTACGCAGTATTTT
TRBV7-2	.	TRBJ1-2	.	CASSLGRQPSNYGYTF	TGTGCCAGCAGCTTAGGACGGCAGCCTAGTAACTATGGCTACACCTTC
TRBV7-8	.	TRBJ2-7	.	CASSGRTAGVRWEQYF	TGTGCCAGCAGCGGGAGGACTGCAGGGGTTAGGTGGGAGCAGTACTTC
TRBV18	.	TRBJ1-5	.	CASSGTGSNQPQHF	TGTGCCAGCTCCGGGACCGGTTCCAATCAGCCCCAGCATTTT
TRBV7-7	.	TRBJ2-1	.	CASSPPGNNEQFF	TGTGCTAGCAGCCCCCCGGGGAACAATGAGCAGTTCTTC
TRBV6-7	.	TRBJ2-7	.	CARGVGARAYEQYF	TGTGCCAGGGGGGTGGGAGCAAGGGCCTACGAGCAGTACTTC
TRBV29-1	TRBD1	TRBJ2-1	.	CSKGWGTGVNEQFF	TGCAGCAAAGGTTGGGGGACAGGGGTAAATGAGCAGTTCTTC
TRBV5-4	TRBD2	TRBJ2-5	once	CASSLGGLAGVETQYF	TGTGCCAGCAGCTTGGGTGGACTAGCGGGAGTTGAGACCCAGTACTTC
TRBV29-1	TRBD2	TRBJ2-7	once	CSVGREGEQYF	TGCAGCGTCGGGAGGGAGGGTGAGCAGTACTTC
TRBV10-3	.	TRBJ2-1	.	CAISITQGNNEQFF	TGTGCCATCAGTATCACCCAGGGAAACAATGAGCAGTTCTTC
TRBV6-1	TRBD1	TRBJ2-1	.	CASIHRGPGNEQFF	TGTGCCAGCATTCACAGGGGGCCGGGCAATGAGCAGTTCTTC
TRBV2	.	TRBJ2-7	.	CASSEAGIEQYF	TGTGCCAGCAGTGAAGCGGGAATCGAGCAGTACTTC
TRBV28	TRBD1	TRBJ1-4	.	CASRPPGGPNEKLFF	TGTGCCAGCAGACCACCAGGGGGCCCTAATGAAAAACTGTTTTTT
TRBV18	.	TRBJ2-1	.	CASSPRTGSQAGEQFF	TGTGCCAGCTCACCACGTACCGGGAGTCAGGCTGGTGAGCAGTTCTTC
TRBV12-5	.	TRBJ2-3	.	CASGLASPGGDTQYF	TGTGCTAGTGGTTTGGCTAGCCCTGGGGGGGATACGCAGTATTTT
TRBV5-6	.	TRBJ1-2	.	CASSLGQTYGYTF	TGTGCCAGCAGCTTGGGACAGACCTATGGCTACACCTTC
TRBV30	TRBD2	TRBJ2-7	.	CAWSGEGRPGLAKEYEQYF	TGTGCCTGGAGTGGCGAGGGACGCCCGGGACTAGCCAAAGAGTACGAGCAGTACTTC
TRBV29-1	.	TRBJ2-1	.	CSVDWVSNEQFF	TGCAGCGTTGATTGGGTTAGCAATGAGCAGTTCTTC
TRBV7-3	.	TRBJ2-1	.	CASSPTPNWRPNEQFF	TGTGCCAGCAGCCCCACCCCCAACTGGCGCCCCAATGAGCAGTTCTTC
TRBV11-2	TRBD2	TRBJ2-7	.	CASSPGTSGRGSYEQYF	TGTGCCAGCAGCCCCGGGACTAGCGGGAGGGGATCCTACGAGCAGTACTTC
TRBV19	.	TRBJ2-1	.	CASRGASLPYNEQFF	TGTGCCAGTAGGGGTGCCTCGTTACCCTACAATGAGCAGTTCTTC